The present T cell receptor (beta chain) was sequenced within a study of T cell responses to AZD1222 COVID-19 vaccine. Study-wide results and caveats: The donor cohort was predominantly white British with a female majority, and clonal diversity may have been underestimated. Recipients of AZD1222 seropositive at baseline numbered only five or six. Close to half of all spike-specific TCRs reportedly target regions of the variants that are unmutated.

Trimming pared 4 bases from V and 4 bases from J, leaving 11 bases between. The CDR3 covers 14 residues. Germline CDR1 is LGHNA and CDR2 is YSLEER. Sequencing was performed with immunoSEQ multiplex PCR; in TCRdb, only in-frame clones are kept and a portion is missing. The data contain 100,000 to 150,000 clones, more than 80% of them singletons. Of note for this clone: Its antigen remains unknown.

V gene TRBV4-3 combines with J gene TRBJ1-3; D ambiguous. The sequenced sample was peripheral blood, obtained on day 0 of AZD1222 vaccination. This TCR derives from an adult in good health. In DNA, the CDR3 is TGCGCCAGCAGCCCCGATATGGTCGGAAACACCATATATTTT. This codes for CASSPDMVGNTIYF.